Shown below are 17 T cell receptor beta chains from a single sample sequenced in a study of T cells in localized non-small cell lung cancer. This table comes from immunoSEQ multiplex PCR, and its TCRdb copy is limited to in-frame clones, with some not included. The data hold tens of thousands of clones, with 80% observed a single time. The sequences come from PBMCs, collected before any cancer treatment. The receptor set was obtained from a woman aged 40-75 years with stage II lung adenocarcinoma.

V and J are TRBV21-1 and TRBJ1-1. TRBV21-1 is reported as a pseudogene. The CDR3 covers 14 residues. The CDR3 DNA follows: TGTGCCAGCACCCTTATAGACTCCAATACTGAAGCTTTCTTT. Encoded protein: CASTLIDSNTEAFF.

This chain joins TRBV27 and TRBJ1-1; D is perhaps TRBD1 (5 bases). CDR1 is MNHEY, CDR2 SMNVEV, per germline (reference sequence). Deletions cut 5 bases from V and 0 bases from J, with 10 bases between. This CDR3 is built from 14 residues. CDR3 amino acids: CASSPAGLNTEAFF. In DNA, the CDR3 is TGTGCCAGCAGTCCCGCAGGGCTGAACACTGAAGCTTTCTTT.

The CDR3 loop reads CASSLRQGDQPQHF. In DNA, the CDR3 is TGTGCCAGCAGCTTGAGACAGGGGGATCAGCCCCAGCATTTT. The gene calls are TRBV7-2 and TRBJ1-5; 9 nucleotides match TRBD1. CDR1 and CDR2 (germline): SGHTA, FQGNSA. After removal of 3 bases from V and 5 bases from J, the junction contained 2 bases not matched to a gene. The CDR3 runs to 14 residues.

This clone was counted only a few times. The V gene is TRBV9, the J gene TRBJ1-1; no firm D call. CDR3 length: 13 amino acids. Trimming cost V 4 bases and J 3 bases, with 10 bases left between them. In germline, CDR1 is SGDLS, CDR2 YYNGEE. The CDR3 nucleotides read TGTGCCAGCAGCTCAGGTGGGGACACTGAAGCTTTCTTT. Amino acids: CASSSGGDTEAFF.

The V gene is TRBV27, the J gene TRBJ2-1, with 7 bases lining up with TRBD2. The CDR3 runs to 13 residues. The ends lost 3 bases at V and 7 bases at J; junction bases unmatched: 3. Germline assignment: CDR1 MNHEY and CDR2 SMNVEV (reference sequence). The CDR3 sequence: CASSLAGGNEQFF. Here the CDR3 DNA reads TGTGCCAGCAGTTTGGCCGGGGGGAATGAGCAGTTCTTC.

The chain carries TRBV5-1 and TRBJ2-3; 9 bases fit TRBD1. The germline V gene has CDR1 SGHRS and CDR2 YFSETQ. The CDR3 sequence is 14 residues long. The V segment lost 2 bases and the J segment 4 bases; nucleotides outside the gene matches: 2. CDR3 residues: CASSLQGAPDTQYF. CDR3 in DNA: TGCGCCAGCAGCTTACAGGGGGCCCCAGATACGCAGTATTTT.

The rearrangement joins TRBV18 to TRBJ2-5; no clear D. This CDR3 spans 14 amino acids. The germline V gene has CDR1 KGHSH and CDR2 LQKENI. The V and J ends lost 7 bases and 2 bases respectively, with 14 bases between them. The CDR3 nucleotides read TGTGCCAGCTTACGGAGTCAGTCGCAAGAGACCCAGTACTTC. As protein: CASLRSQSQETQYF.

V gene TRBV19 combines with J gene TRBJ1-4; D not resolved. This CDR3 contains 16 residues. CDR1 is LNHDA, CDR2 SQIVND, per germline (reference sequence). V lost 3 bases, J lost 3 bases, and 14 bases lay in between. In DNA form, the CDR3 reads TGTGCCAGTAGTATGCGGGGTGGGATGGCTAATGAAAAACTGTTTTTT. Its translation is CASSMRGGMANEKLFF.

The chain links TRBV5-8 to TRBJ2-2; D is possibly TRBD2 (5 bases). Germline V gives CDR1 SGHTS, CDR2 YDEGEE. The CDR3 covers 13 residues. V shed 8 bases and J shed 3 bases, with 11 bases lying between them. CDR3 nucleotides: TGTGCCAGTAGAAAGAGGGACACCGGGGAGCTGTTTTTT. Protein product: CASRKRDTGELFF.

The rearrangement links TRBV29-1 to TRBJ2-1; D is unclear. Germline V gives CDR1 SQVTM, CDR2 ANQGSEA. The length of the CDR3 is 16 residues. V lost 4 bases and J lost 2, with 18 bases in between. As DNA, the CDR3 is TGCAGCGTTGGGGGTTTTCCAGGAATTCCCTACAATGAGCAGTTCTTC. Its protein product is CSVGGFPGIPYNEQFF.

This clone was found once. The chain couples TRBV7-2 to TRBJ2-7; D gene uncertain. Germline CDR1 and CDR2: SGHTA and FQGNSA. Trimming removed 2 bases at V and 5 bases at J, with 13 bases between. This CDR3 contains 14 residues. The CDR3 is CASSLLDRAHEQYF. CDR3 coding DNA: TGTGCCAGCAGCTTACTGGACCGGGCTCACGAGCAGTACTTC.

Only one count was recorded for this clone. V is TRBV19 and J is TRBJ2-3, with 9 bases identical to TRBD2. Germline V gene sequence: CDR1 LNHDA, CDR2 SQIVND (reference sequence). V dropped 1 base and J dropped 1; count of bases not matched to a gene: 0. This CDR3 spans 15 amino acids. The CDR3 protein is CASSIVAGGTDTQYF. Here the CDR3 DNA reads TGTGCCAGTAGTATAGTAGCGGGGGGCACAGATACGCAGTATTTT. The whole variable domain, remainder taken from reference TRBV19 and TRBJ2-3, is DGGITQSPKYLFRKEGQNVTLSCEQNLNHDAMYWYRQDPGQGLRLIYYSQIVNDFQKGDIAEGYSVSREKKESFPLTVTSAQKNPTAFYLCASSIVAGGTDTQYFGPGTRLTVL.

This chain joins TRBV6-6 and TRBJ2-2; D is uncertain. This CDR3 is 16 amino acids long. CDR1 is MNHNY and CDR2 is SVGAGI in the germline V gene (reference sequence). Trimming shortened V by 0 bases and J by 3 bases, and 11 bases separated the two germline ends. CDR3 residues: CASSYSPERDTGELFF. CDR3 DNA sequence: TGTGCCAGCAGTTACTCCCCCGAAAGGGACACCGGGGAGCTGTTTTTT.

The chain employs TRBV27 and TRBJ2-7; TRBD1 aligns across 7 bases. The germline V gene has CDR1 MNHEY and CDR2 SMNVEV (reference sequence). This CDR3 is built from 16 residues. V trimming: 5 bases; J trimming: 4 bases; junction bases outside the gene matches: 14. The CDR3 protein is CASSTYRGRSGYEQYF. The CDR3 coding sequence is TGTGCCAGCAGTACCTACAGGGGACGCAGCGGTTACGAGCAGTACTTC.

The chain joins TRBV12-5 to TRBJ2-3; 11 bases are a match to TRBD2. The ends lost 3 bases at V and 1 base at J; junction bases unmatched: 3. Germline-derived CDR1 and CDR2 are LGHNT and FRNRAP. The CDR3 contains 16 residues. This CDR3 is CASGFQTSGGTDTQYF. In DNA, the CDR3 is TGTGCTAGTGGTTTCCAGACTAGCGGGGGCACAGATACGCAGTATTTT.

The J gene is TRBJ2-7, the V gene TRBV9, with D maybe TRBD2 (6 bases). Trimming removed 4 bases from V and 6 bases from J, with 14 bases in between. Germline-derived CDR1 and CDR2 are SGDLS and YYNGEE. The CDR3 spans 13 residues. This CDR3 is CASSQGLSGEQYF. For the CDR3, the DNA is TGTGCCAGCAGCCAGGGACTGTCAGGCGAGCAGTACTTC.

This sequence joins TRBV6-5 and TRBJ1-1; no reliable D call. Trimming left V 5 bases short and J 10 bases short, with 20 bases between. The germline gives CDR1 MNHEY, CDR2 SVGAGI. The CDR3 sequence is 14 residues long. The CDR3 coding sequence is TGTGCCAGCAGTGCCGGGCGGGCCGGGATGGGAGCTTTCTTT. Translating it yields CASSAGRAGMGAFF.